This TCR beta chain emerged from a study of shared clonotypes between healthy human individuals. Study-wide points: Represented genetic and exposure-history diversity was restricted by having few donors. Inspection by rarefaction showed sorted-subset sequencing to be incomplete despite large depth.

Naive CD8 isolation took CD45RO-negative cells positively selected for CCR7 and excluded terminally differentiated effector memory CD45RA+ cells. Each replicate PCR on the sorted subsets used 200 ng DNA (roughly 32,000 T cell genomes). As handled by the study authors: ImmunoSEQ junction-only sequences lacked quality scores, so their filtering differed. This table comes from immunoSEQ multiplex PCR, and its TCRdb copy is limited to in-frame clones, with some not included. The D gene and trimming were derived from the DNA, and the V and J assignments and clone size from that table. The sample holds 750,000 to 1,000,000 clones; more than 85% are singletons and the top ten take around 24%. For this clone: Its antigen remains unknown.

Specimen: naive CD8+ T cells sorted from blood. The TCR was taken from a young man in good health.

The CDR3 DNA sequence: TGTGCCAGCAGTCCTTCGGTGATAGCGGTCTACGAGCAGTACTTC. It encodes CASSPSVIAVYEQYF. The V and J genes are TRBV28 and TRBJ2-7; possible D gene TRBD2, 6 bases. The germline V gene encodes CDR1 MDHEN and CDR2 SYDVKM. V was pared by 5 bases and J by 3 bases, with 17 bases between. The CDR3 sequence is 15 residues long.